These 30 T cell receptor beta chains share one sample of origin, sequenced in a study of blood T cell repertoires in COVID-19. The table came from immunoSEQ multiplex PCR; TCRdb's copy has only in-frame clones and leaves some out. The data contain approximately 140,000 clones, about 86% of them singletons. The sequenced sample was peripheral blood. These receptors came from a woman in her fifties or sixties with acute or convalescent COVID-19.

The chain joins TRBV3-1 (or the pseudogene TRBV3-2) to TRBJ2-7, with a weak D call TRBD2 (5 bases). Germline values: CDR1 LGHDT, CDR2 YNNKEL (reference sequence). V was pared by 4 bases and J by 3 bases, with 19 bases between. The CDR3 is 16 amino acids. The CDR3 here is CASSPPPGRAIYEQYF. In DNA, the CDR3 is TGTGCCAGCAGCCCGCCACCGGGAAGGGCTATCTACGAGCAGTACTTC.

This clone was counted a few times. This chain joins TRBV7-2 and TRBJ2-7; possible D gene TRBD2, 5 bases. CDR1 and CDR2 from the germline V gene are SGHTA and FQGNSA. The CDR3 runs 16 residues. Trimming left V 4 bases short and J 4 bases short, with 20 bases between. The CDR3 loop reads CASSYNFGRGGYEQYF. The CDR3 bases are TGTGCCAGCAGCTATAATTTCGGCCGGGGTGGATACGAGCAGTACTTC.

The chain recombines TRBV6-2 or TRBV6-3 with TRBJ1-1; 7 positions match TRBD1. Germline assignment: CDR1 MNHEY and CDR2 SVGEGT. The CDR3 runs 14 residues. V trimming: 5 bases; J trimming: 5 bases; junction bases outside the gene matches: 8. The CDR3 protein is CASSRYRGRTEAFF. The DNA of the CDR3 is TGTGCCAGCAGTAGATACAGGGGTCGGACTGAAGCTTTCTTT.

The J gene is TRBJ1-2, the V gene TRBV2; TRBD1 is a possible D gene (6 bases). Per the germline V gene, CDR1 is SNHLY and CDR2 is FYNNEI. V shed 4 bases and J shed 6 bases, with 27 bases lying between them. The CDR3 contains 18 residues. This CDR3 reads CASSALKAGVGYNHGYTF. The CDR3, as DNA: TGTGCCAGCAGTGCGCTAAAGGCAGGGGTAGGATATAATCATGGCTACACCTTC.

The chain recombines TRBV19 with TRBJ2-6; 7 bases map to TRBD1. CDR3 length: 16 amino acids. CDR1 and CDR2 (germline): LNHDA, SQIVND (reference sequence). The junction had 2 bases not matched to a gene; V was cut back by 3 bases and J by 0 bases. CDR3 region: CASSIWDSSGANVLTF. The CDR3 DNA reads as TGTGCCAGTAGTATTTGGGACAGCTCTGGGGCCAACGTCCTGACTTTC.

This chain uses TRBV3-1 (or the pseudogene TRBV3-2) with TRBJ2-5; 10 bases map to TRBD2. Unmatched junction bases numbered 17, after V lost 0 bases and J lost 13 bases. The V gene's germline CDR1 is LGHDT and CDR2 YNNKEL (reference sequence). This CDR3 spans 17 amino acids. CDR3 amino acids: CASSQERGFASGGSVYF. In DNA form, the CDR3 reads TGTGCCAGCAGCCAAGAGAGGGGGTTCGCTAGCGGGGGTTCCGTGTACTTC.

The rearrangement uses TRBV5-1 and TRBJ1-1; D not resolved. The germline CDR1 and CDR2 sequences are SGHRS and YFSETQ. Trimming took 0 bases from V and 4 from J, leaving 10 bases between them. The CDR3 length is 14 residues. The CDR3 DNA reads as TGCGCCAGCAGCTTGGGACTAGCAGTCACTGAAGCTTTCTTT. Residues: CASSLGLAVTEAFF.

This sequence joins TRBV7-8 and TRBJ1-5, with a tentative D call TRBD1 (6 bases). CDR3 length: 15 amino acids. The V gene's germline CDR1 is SGHVS and CDR2 FQNEAQ. The V end was cut by 1 base, the J end by 6 bases, with 13 bases between. The CDR3 DNA follows: TGTGCCAGCAGCTTAGTACAGGGTCTGGGTCAGCCCCAGCATTTT. Its protein is CASSLVQGLGQPQHF.

This clone turned up a few times. The chain links TRBV11-3 to TRBJ1-1, with D possibly being TRBD1 (5 bases). Germline CDR1 is SGHNT and CDR2 is YENEEA. The V end was cut by 5 bases, the J end by 0 bases, with 16 bases between. This CDR3 has 16 residues. Written as DNA, the CDR3 is TGTGCCAGCAGCCCAATCCAGGGCCCCTTGAACACTGAAGCTTTCTTT. Protein: CASSPIQGPLNTEAFF.

V gene TRBV6-5 combines with J gene TRBJ1-4, with 10 bases lining up with TRBD1. This CDR3 is built from 15 residues. The germline CDR1 and CDR2 sequences are MNHEY and SVGAGI. Trimming at V came to 5 bases and at J to 5 bases, leaving 5 bases not matched to a gene. The DNA for the CDR3 is TGTGCCAGCAGTAGCCAGGGACAGGGGAATGAAAAACTGTTTTTT. It codes for CASSSQGQGNEKLFF.

J is TRBJ2-1 and V is TRBV2; possibly TRBD2 for D (6 bases). Germline values: CDR1 SNHLY, CDR2 FYNNEI. The CDR3 runs to 12 residues. Trimming stripped 10 bases from V and 3 bases from J, with 10 bases between. CDR3 loop: CANSGGYNEQFF. The CDR3 coding sequence is TGTGCCAACTCCGGGGGCTACAATGAGCAGTTCTTC. The whole variable domain, remainder taken from reference TRBV2 and TRBJ2-1, is EPEVTQTPSHQVTQMGQEVILRCVPISNHLYFYWYRQILGQKVEFLVSFYNNEISEKSEIFDDQFSVERPDGSNFTLKIRSTKLEDSAMYFCANSGGYNEQFFGPGTRLTVL.

This sequence joins TRBV29-1 and TRBJ2-1, with a possible D match to TRBD2 (5 bases). From germline, CDR1 is SQVTM and CDR2 ANQGSEA. The CDR3 runs 15 residues. V gave up 3 bases and J gave up 0 bases, with 12 bases separating them. CDR3 in amino acids: CSVDPGIHSYNEQFF. The CDR3 DNA follows: TGCAGCGTTGATCCGGGAATCCACTCCTACAATGAGCAGTTCTTC.

This chain uses TRBV6-2 or TRBV6-3 with TRBJ2-3; 10 bases map to TRBD2. Looked up from germline, CDR1 is MNHEY and CDR2 is SVGEGT. The CDR3 length is 16 residues. The V and J ends lost 6 bases and 0 bases, in that order; junction bases with no gene match: 6. CDR3 nucleotides: TGTGCCAGCAGCTCACAGCGGGGGGGGAGCACAGATACGCAGTATTTT. This sequence encodes CASSSQRGGSTDTQYF.

This clone has a handful of counts. The genes are TRBV6-2 or TRBV6-3 and TRBJ1-1, with 7 bases identical to TRBD1. Germline assignment: CDR1 MNHEY and CDR2 SVGEGT. This CDR3 region has 15 residues. The V gene end was trimmed by 5 bases and the J gene end by 1 base; junction bases not matched to a gene: 7. This CDR3 is CASSPPGQWNTEAFF. For the CDR3, the DNA is TGTGCCAGCAGTCCCCCGGGACAGTGGAACACTGAAGCTTTCTTT.

The V and J genes are TRBV5-6 and TRBJ1-5, with 7 bases matching TRBD1. The CDR3 length is 16 residues. Germline V gene data show CDR1 as SGHDT and CDR2 as YYEEEE. Germline trimming cut 1 base from V and 0 bases from J; bases unmatched to any gene: 4. The CDR3: CASSLRTGHSNQPQHF. The CDR3 DNA sequence: TGTGCCAGCAGCTTGAGGACAGGTCATAGCAATCAGCCCCAGCATTTT.

The chain combines TRBV29-1 with TRBJ1-1; 12 nucleotides line up with TRBD1. Trimming cost V 2 bases and J 4 bases; bases outside gene matches: 17. Germline CDR1 SQVTM, CDR2 ANQGSEA. The CDR3 is 19 residues long. The CDR3 sequence: CSVENPLWDRGRGGTEAFF. Written as DNA, the CDR3 is TGCAGCGTTGAAAACCCCCTCTGGGACAGGGGGCGAGGTGGCACTGAAGCTTTCTTT.

This rearrangement joins TRBV11-2 to TRBJ2-5; 7 nucleotides agree with TRBD2. Germline CDR1 reads SGHAT; CDR2 reads FQNNGV. V gave up 1 base and J gave up 1 base; unmatched junction bases: 6. CDR3 length: 16 residues. The CDR3 region has the DNA TGTGCCAGCAGCTTAGTTTCCGGGGGGAGCCAAGAGACCCAGTACTTC. Translating gives CASSLVSGGSQETQYF.

The chain is built from TRBV29-1 and TRBJ1-1; a weak D match, TRBD1 (5 bases). V lost 3 bases, J lost 0 bases, and 8 bases lay in between. Germline CDR1 reads SQVTM; CDR2 reads ANQGSEA. This CDR3 is 13 amino acids long. DNA of the CDR3: TGCAGCGTTGATAGGGGTATGAACACTGAAGCTTTCTTT. Protein: CSVDRGMNTEAFF.

The chain is built from TRBV3-1 (or the pseudogene TRBV3-2) and TRBJ1-5, with D maybe TRBD1 (5 bases). V was clipped by 1 base and J by 7 bases, with 5 bases between them. CDR1 and CDR2 (germline): LGHDT, YNNKEL (reference sequence). The CDR3 extends over 12 amino acids. This chain's CDR3 is CASSQAGQPQHF. The DNA for the CDR3 is TGTGCCAGCAGCCAAGCAGGGCAGCCCCAGCATTTT.

The rearrangement uses TRBV7-2 and TRBJ1-2; D remains ambiguous. V lost 4 bases, J lost 3 bases, and 21 bases lay in between. Germline V gene sequence: CDR1 SGHTA, CDR2 FQGNSA. The CDR3 consists of 17 residues. The CDR3 sequence: CASSSSWAGSLYYGYTF. The CDR3 nucleotides are TGTGCCAGCAGCTCGTCATGGGCGGGCTCATTATACTATGGCTACACCTTC.

V is TRBV30 and J is TRBJ2-2; 8 bases map to TRBD2. J lost 7 bases, V lost 2 bases, and 18 bases had no gene match. CDR3 length equals 18 residues. From germline, CDR1 is GTSNPN and CDR2 SVGIG (reference sequence). CDR3 sequence reads: CAWSPPYSGVFRVGELFF. CDR3 nucleotide sequence: TGTGCCTGGAGTCCTCCTTATAGCGGGGTCTTCCGTGTCGGGGAGCTGTTTTTT.

This chain uses TRBV19 with TRBJ1-6; D is possibly TRBD1 (5 bases). Germline lookup yields CDR1 LNHDA and CDR2 SQIVND (reference sequence). V gave up 5 bases and J gave up 17 bases, with 28 bases separating them. The CDR3 has 16 residues. The CDR3 is CASSEMGGVSWAPVHF. CDR3 DNA: TGTGCCAGTAGTGAAATGGGAGGGGTTTCGTGGGCCCCCGTCCACTTT.

This clone came up a few times. The chain couples TRBV2 to TRBJ1-2; 10 positions match TRBD1. The CDR3 loop spans 12 amino acids. CDR1 is SNHLY and CDR2 is FYNNEI in the germline V gene. The trim removed 9 bases at V and 3 bases at J, leaving 1 base unmatched. CDR3 protein: CARTGGYYGYTF. DNA of the CDR3: TGTGCCAGGACAGGGGGCTACTATGGCTACACCTTC.

This clone was recorded once. Germline and junction disagree at one end, which may indicate a read error. The J gene is TRBJ2-5, the V gene TRBV7-7; 7 bases line up with TRBD1. The CDR3 runs to 15 residues. Germline loops: CDR1 SSHAT, CDR2 FNYEAQ (reference sequence). CDR3 bases: TGTGCTAGCAGTTCGACAGGGAATCAGGGAGAGACCCAGTACTTC. Its protein is CASSSTGNQGETQYF.

This chain joins TRBV6-4 and TRBJ2-3, with D perhaps matching TRBD2 (6 bases). With 4 bases removed from V and 2 bases from J, the gap between germline ends came to 7 bases. The germline V gene has CDR1 MRHNA and CDR2 SNTAGT. The CDR3 covers 13 residues. The CDR3 reads CASSGGATDTQYF. The CDR3 bases are TGTGCCAGCAGTGGCGGGGCCACAGATACGCAGTATTTT.

This chain joins TRBV7-8 and TRBJ2-1; the D gene is possibly TRBD2 (6 bases). Germline CDR1 and CDR2: SGHVS and FQNEAQ. V dropped 1 base and J dropped 4 bases, with 11 bases sitting between them. CDR3 length: 15 residues. CDR3 amino acids: CASSLDLGGYNEQFF. Here the CDR3 DNA reads TGTGCCAGCAGCTTAGATTTGGGGGGTTACAATGAGCAGTTCTTC.

The chain recombines TRBV5-5 with TRBJ2-3, with 8 bases that match TRBD1. V shed 5 bases and J 2 bases; nucleotides not matched to a gene: 7. In germline, CDR1 is SGHKS, CDR2 YYEKEE (reference sequence). The CDR3 runs 15 residues. CDR3 sequence: CASSSDREPTDTQYF. The CDR3 nucleotides read TGTGCCAGCAGTTCGGACAGGGAGCCCACAGATACGCAGTATTTT.

The rearrangement links TRBV11-3 to TRBJ2-3; a possible D gene is TRBD2 (5 bases). The germline gives CDR1 SGHNT, CDR2 YENEEA. With 3 bases removed from V and 1 base from J, the gap between germline ends came to 11 bases. The CDR3 is 15 residues long. The CDR3 reads CASSFGARGTDTQYF. The CDR3 nucleotides read TGTGCCAGCAGCTTTGGAGCGCGGGGCACAGATACGCAGTATTTT.

J is TRBJ2-7 and V is TRBV30; a possible D gene is TRBD2 (5 bases). V was shortened by 5 bases and J by 6 bases, with 8 bases between the two germline ends. Per germline, CDR1 GTSNPN and CDR2 SVGIG (reference sequence). The CDR3 totals 10 residues. DNA of the CDR3: TGTGCCTGGGGGGAGTCCGAGCAGTACTTC. This codes for CAWGESEQYF.

The V and J genes are TRBV28 and TRBJ1-1, with D perhaps TRBD1 (6 bases). This CDR3 spans 17 amino acids. Per the germline V gene, CDR1 is MDHEN and CDR2 is SYDVKM. V shed 3 bases and J shed 7 bases, with 24 bases lying between them. DNA of the CDR3: TGTGCCAGCAGTTTCAACGACTTCGACAGGACTGACGATGAAGCTTTCTTT. Translating gives CASSFNDFDRTDDEAFF.